The clone carrying this TCR beta chain was picked up a small number of times. As yet, its antigen is unknown. This entry comes from a study of beta chain features in type 1 diabetes. Study-level findings and limits: Across all four CD4+ subsets, people with type 1 diabetes showed modestly shorter TCRB CDR3s. It was among patients, rather than healthy donors, that naive, central memory and Treg TCRB repertoires appeared more similar.

cDNA synthesis used the whole RNA isolate, giving expressed TCRB sequences. The repertoire was sequenced with immunoSEQ multiplex PCR; TCRdb's copy has only in-frame clones and lacks some. This repertoire shows a few hundred thousand clones, 16% found once; its top ten account for more than 0.075%. Germline V gene data show CDR1 as SGHNT and CDR2 as YYREEE (reference sequence). V lost 4 bases to trimming and J lost 4 bases, with 10 bases between them. The CDR3 extends over 13 amino acids. Each sorted population was over 95% pure. The chain carries TRBV5-4 and TRBJ2-3; no clear D. Sequenced input: naive CD4+ T cells from blood. The source is a man aged 30 to 39 with type 1 diabetes. The CDR3 loop is CASSRFGPDTQYF. The CDR3 region has the DNA TGTGCCAGCAGCCGTTTTGGCCCAGATACGCAGTATTTT.